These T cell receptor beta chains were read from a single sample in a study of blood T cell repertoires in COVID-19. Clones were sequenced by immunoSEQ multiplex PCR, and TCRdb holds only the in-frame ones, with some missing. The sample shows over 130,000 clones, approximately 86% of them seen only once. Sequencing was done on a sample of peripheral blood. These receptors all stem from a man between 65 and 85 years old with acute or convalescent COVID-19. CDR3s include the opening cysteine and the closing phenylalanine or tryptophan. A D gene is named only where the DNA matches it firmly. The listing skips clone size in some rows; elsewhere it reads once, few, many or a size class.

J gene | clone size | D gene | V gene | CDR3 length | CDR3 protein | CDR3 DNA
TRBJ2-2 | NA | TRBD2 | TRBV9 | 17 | CASSAHRLAGDTGELFF | TGTGCCAGCAGCGCCCACCGACTAGCGGGGGACACCGGGGAGCTGTTTTTT
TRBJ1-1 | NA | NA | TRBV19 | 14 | CASSIRGANTEAFF | TGTGCCAGTAGTATACGGGGGGCGAACACTGAAGCTTTCTTT
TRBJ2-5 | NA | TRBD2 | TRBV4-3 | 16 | CASSQELLAGPETQYF | TGCGCCAGCAGCCAAGAGTTGCTAGCGGGACCTGAGACCCAGTACTTC
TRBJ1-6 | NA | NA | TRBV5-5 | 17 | CASSLSGGSSYNSPLHF | TGTGCCAGCAGCTTGTCGGGGGGCAGCTCCTATAATTCACCCCTCCACTTT
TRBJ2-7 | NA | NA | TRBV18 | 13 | CASSLRQGGEQYF | TGTGCCAGCTCATTACGACAGGGAGGCGAGCAGTACTTC
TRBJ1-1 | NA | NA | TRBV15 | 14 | CATSREDRDTEAFF | TGTGCCACCAGCAGAGAAGATCGAGACACTGAAGCTTTCTTT
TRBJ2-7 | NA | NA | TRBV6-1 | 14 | CASSEGTGFNEQYF | TGTGCCAGCAGTGAAGGAACAGGTTTTAACGAGCAGTACTTC
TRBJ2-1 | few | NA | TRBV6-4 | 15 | CASSVSEGSYNEQFF | TGTGCCAGCAGTGTATCGGAGGGCTCCTACAATGAGCAGTTCTTC
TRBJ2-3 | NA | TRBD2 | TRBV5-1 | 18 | CASSSNSGTSGREDTQYF | TGCGCCAGCAGCTCCAATTCCGGGACTAGCGGGAGGGAAGATACGCAGTATTTT
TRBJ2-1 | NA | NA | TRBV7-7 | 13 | CASSLDSGGEQFF | TGTGCTAGCAGCTTAGACTCGGGTGGCGAGCAGTTCTTC
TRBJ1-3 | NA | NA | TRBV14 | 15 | CASSQVGRRGNTIYF | TGTGCCAGCAGCCAAGTGGGCCGTCGGGGAAACACCATATATTTT
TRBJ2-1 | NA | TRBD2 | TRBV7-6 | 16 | CASSSRTSGGAGEQFF | TGTGCCAGCAGCTCGCGAACTAGCGGGGGGGCTGGGGAGCAGTTCTTC
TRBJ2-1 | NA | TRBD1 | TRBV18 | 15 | CASSLIRTGENEQFF | TGTGCCAGCTCACTCATCAGGACAGGGGAGAATGAGCAGTTCTTC
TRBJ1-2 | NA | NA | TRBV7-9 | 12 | CASTQQGRGYTF | TGTGCCAGCACCCAACAGGGTCGGGGCTACACCTTC
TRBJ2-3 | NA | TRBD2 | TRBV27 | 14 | CASGTGTSPDTQYF | TGTGCCAGCGGGACCGGGACTAGCCCAGATACGCAGTATTTT
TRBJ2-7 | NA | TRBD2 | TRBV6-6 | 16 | CASRGRGGGVSYEQYF | TGTGCCAGCAGAGGTCGGGGGGGAGGAGTCTCCTACGAGCAGTACTTC
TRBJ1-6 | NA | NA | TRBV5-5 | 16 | CASSYQGVLPNSPLHF | TGTGCCAGCAGTTATCAGGGTGTACTTCCAAATTCACCCCTCCACTTT
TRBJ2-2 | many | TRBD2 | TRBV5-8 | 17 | CASSRILAFANTGELFF | TGTGCCAGCAGCCGGATACTAGCGTTCGCGAACACCGGGGAGCTGTTTTTT
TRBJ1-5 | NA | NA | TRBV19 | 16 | CASSIARKDSNQPQHF | TGTGCCAGTAGTATCGCGAGGAAAGATAGCAATCAGCCCCAGCATTTT
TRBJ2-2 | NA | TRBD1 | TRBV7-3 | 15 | CASTSGQTNTGELFF | TGTGCCAGCACCTCGGGACAGACGAACACCGGGGAGCTGTTTTTT
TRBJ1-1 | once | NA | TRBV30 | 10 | CASVWTEAFF | TGTGCCTCGGTTTGGACTGAAGCTTTCTTT
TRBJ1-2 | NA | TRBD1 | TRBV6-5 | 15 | CASSTERGLVYGHTF | TGTGCCAGCAGTACCGAAAGGGGGCTGGTCTATGGCCACACCTTC
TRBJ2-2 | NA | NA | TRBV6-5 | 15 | CASSYASPNTGELFF | TGTGCCAGCAGTTACGCAAGCCCGAACACCGGGGAGCTGTTTTTT
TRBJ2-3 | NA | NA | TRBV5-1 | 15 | CASRYGRRESDTQYF | TGCGCCAGCAGGTACGGGAGAAGGGAATCAGATACGCAGTATTTT
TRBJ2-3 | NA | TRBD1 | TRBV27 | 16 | CASSQLPGGGTDTQYF | TGTGCCAGCAGTCAACTACCAGGGGGAGGCACAGATACGCAGTATTTT
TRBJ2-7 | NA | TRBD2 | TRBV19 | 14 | CASSNQRDSYEQYF | TGTGCCAGTAGTAACCAGCGGGATTCCTACGAGCAGTACTTC
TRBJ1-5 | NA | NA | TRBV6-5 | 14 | CASSRIRGGQPQHF | TGTGCCAGCAGCCGTATAAGGGGTGGTCAGCCCCAGCATTTT
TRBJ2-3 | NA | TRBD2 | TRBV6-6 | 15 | CASSLVSGLTDTQYF | TGTGCCAGCAGCCTCGTTAGCGGGCTCACAGATACGCAGTATTTT
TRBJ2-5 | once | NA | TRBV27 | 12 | CASSPGAGTQYF | TGTGCCAGCAGTCCTGGGGCAGGGACCCAGTACTTC
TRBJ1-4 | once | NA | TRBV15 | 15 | CATSRVGQNNEKLFF | TGTGCCACCAGCAGAGTAGGACAGAATAATGAAAAACTGTTTTTT
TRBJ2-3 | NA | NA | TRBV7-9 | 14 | CASSLAGGGDTQYF | TGTGCCAGCAGCTTAGCGGGAGGGGGTGATACGCAGTATTTT
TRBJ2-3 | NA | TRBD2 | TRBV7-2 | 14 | CASSLGLAGDTQYF | TGTGCCAGCAGCCTCGGACTAGCGGGAGATACGCAGTATTTT
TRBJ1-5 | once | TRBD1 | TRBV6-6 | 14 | CASSRTGSNQPQHF | TGTGCCAGCAGTCGGACAGGGTCAAATCAGCCCCAGCATTTT
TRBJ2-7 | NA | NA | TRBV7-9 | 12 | CALWAESYEQYF | TGTGCCTTGTGGGCAGAATCCTACGAGCAGTACTTC
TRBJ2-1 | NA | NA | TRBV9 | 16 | CASSVDMMSSYNEQFF | TGTGCCAGCAGCGTAGATATGATGAGCTCCTACAATGAGCAGTTCTTC
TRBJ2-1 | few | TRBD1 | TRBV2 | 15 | CASSEQGATYNEQFF | TGTGCCAGCAGCGAACAGGGGGCCACCTACAATGAGCAGTTCTTC
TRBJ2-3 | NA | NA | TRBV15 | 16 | CATSRGRGPSTDTQYF | TGTGCCACCAGCAGGGGAAGGGGCCCCTCCACAGATACGCAGTATTTT